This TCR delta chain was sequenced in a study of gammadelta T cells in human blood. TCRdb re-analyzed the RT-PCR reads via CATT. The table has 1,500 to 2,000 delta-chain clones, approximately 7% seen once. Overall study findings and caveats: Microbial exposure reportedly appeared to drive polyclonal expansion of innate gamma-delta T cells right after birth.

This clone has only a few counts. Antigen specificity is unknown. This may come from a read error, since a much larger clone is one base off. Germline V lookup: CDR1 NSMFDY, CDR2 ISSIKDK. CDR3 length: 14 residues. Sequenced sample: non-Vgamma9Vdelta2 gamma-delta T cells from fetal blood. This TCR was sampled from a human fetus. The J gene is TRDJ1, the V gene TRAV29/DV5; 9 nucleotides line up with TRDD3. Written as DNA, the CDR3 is TGTGCAGCAAGCGCGTACTGGGGGACCGATAAACGCATCTTT. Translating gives CAASAYWGTDKRIF.